This is a list of T cell receptor beta chains from one sample in a study of identical twins. Using its own MiXCR run on the 5' RACE reads, TCRdb lists one record per CDR3 protein. Of under 1 million distinct CDR3 sequences detected, about 12% appear once; the ten largest clones hold around 1.5%. In addition, the sample was reused for a study of yellow fever vaccine responses in identical twins.

The source material was PBMCs. The receptors come from a woman younger than 35 in good health. CDR3s include the opening cysteine and the closing phenylalanine or tryptophan. A D gene is named only where the DNA matches it firmly. Some rows mark clone size as missing; the rest say once, few, many or name a class of expanded clone.

clone size,D gene,V gene,J gene,CDR3 DNA,CDR3 protein
.,.,TRBV20-1,TRBJ2-5,TGCAGTGCTAGATCCGGGGTATTAGGGCAAGAGACCCAGTACTTC,CSARSGVLGQETQYF
few,.,TRBV2,TRBJ2-1,TGTGCCAGCAGTGCCCTGGGGGGTAATGAGCAGTTCTTC,CASSALGGNEQFF
.,.,TRBV4-1,TRBJ2-2,TGCGCCAGCAGCCAAACGTACGCGAACACCGGGGAGCTGTTTTTT,CASSQTYANTGELFF
.,.,TRBV24-1,TRBJ2-2,TGTGCCACCAGTGATCCCGAGTTTACCGGGGAGCTGTTTTTT,CATSDPEFTGELFF
few,.,TRBV4-2,TRBJ2-1,TGTGCCAGCAGCCAAGGGGGTCGGGACAATGAGCAGTTCTTC,CASSQGGRDNEQFF
.,.,TRBV2,TRBJ1-1,TGTGCCAGCAGAGGGGGGACCTACGAGGCTTTCTTT,CASRGGTYEAFF
few,TRBD2,TRBV3-1,TRBJ2-5,TGTGCCAGCAGCCAAGACCTAGGCCAAGCGGGGGGGGATTGGGAGACCCAGTACTTC,CASSQDLGQAGGDWETQYF
few,.,TRBV11-3,TRBJ2-3,TGTGCCAGCAGCCATGGGTCTAGGGGGGTCACAGATACGCAGTATTTT,CASSHGSRGVTDTQYF
.,TRBD1,TRBV6-4,TRBJ2-3,TGTGCCAGCAGTGACTCAGGGGGCGGCACAGATACGCAGTATTTT,CASSDSGGGTDTQYF
few,.,TRBV6-5,TRBJ2-6,TGTGCCAGCAGTTACGGGCTCTTTGGTACGGCTGGGGCCAACGTCCTGACTTTC,CASSYGLFGTAGANVLTF
many,.,TRBV27,TRBJ1-1,TGTGCCAGCAGCCTAAGGGGTATAGTCACTGAAGCTTTCTTT,CASSLRGIVTEAFF
few,TRBD2,TRBV12-3/TRBV12-4,TRBJ2-1,TGTGCCAGCAGTAGCCCTGGGGCTAGCGGAGGAAGGAGCTCCTACAATGAGCAGTTCTTC,CASSSPGASGGRSSYNEQFF
many,.,TRBV5-1,TRBJ2-3,TGCGCCAGCAAGACCGAAAACACAGATACGCAGTATTTT,CASKTENTDTQYF
few,.,TRBV7-9,TRBJ2-1,TGTGCCAGCAGCTTATGGAAGGCTTATTCCTACAATGAGCAGTTCTTC,CASSLWKAYSYNEQFF
.,.,TRBV2,TRBJ1-1,TGTGCCAGCAGTGAGTCAGGGGTGGGCGGTGAAGCTTTCTTT,CASSESGVGGEAFF
many,.,TRBV3-1,TRBJ2-1,TGTGCCAGCAGCGGGAAGGGGGTCTACAATGAGCAGTTCTTC,CASSGKGVYNEQFF
.,.,TRBV6-5,TRBJ2-1,TGTGCCAGCAGTTACGTTGGGGGGCCGAATGAGCAGTTCTTC,CASSYVGGPNEQFF
.,TRBD2,TRBV20-1,TRBJ2-1,TGCAGTGCTAGAGCCCATACGACTAGCGGATTAAGCTCCTACAATGAGCAGTTCTTC,CSARAHTTSGLSSYNEQFF